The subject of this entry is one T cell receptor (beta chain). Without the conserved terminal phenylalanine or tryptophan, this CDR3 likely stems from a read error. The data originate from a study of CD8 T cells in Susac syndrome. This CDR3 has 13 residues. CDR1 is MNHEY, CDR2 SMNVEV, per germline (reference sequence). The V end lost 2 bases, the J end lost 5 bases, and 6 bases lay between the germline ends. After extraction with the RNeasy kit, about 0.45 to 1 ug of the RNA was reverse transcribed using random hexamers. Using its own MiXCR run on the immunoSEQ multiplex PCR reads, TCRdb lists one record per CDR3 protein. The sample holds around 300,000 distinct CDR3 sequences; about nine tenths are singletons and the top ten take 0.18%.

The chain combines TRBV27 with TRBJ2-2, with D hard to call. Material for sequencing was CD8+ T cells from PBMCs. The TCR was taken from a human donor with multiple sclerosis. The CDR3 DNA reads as TGTGCCAGCAGTTTAGGTAGAACCGGGGAGCTGTTTCTT. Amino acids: CASSLGRTGELFL.